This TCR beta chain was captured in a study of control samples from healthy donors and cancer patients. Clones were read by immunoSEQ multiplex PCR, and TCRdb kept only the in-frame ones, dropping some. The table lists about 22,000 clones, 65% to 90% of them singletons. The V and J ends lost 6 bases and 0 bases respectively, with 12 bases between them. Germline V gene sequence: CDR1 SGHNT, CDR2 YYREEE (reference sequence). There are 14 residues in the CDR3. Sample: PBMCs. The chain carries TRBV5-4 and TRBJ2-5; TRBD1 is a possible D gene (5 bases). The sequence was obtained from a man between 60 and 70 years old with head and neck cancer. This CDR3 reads CASTRKGYQETQYF. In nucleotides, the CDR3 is TGTGCCAGCACCCGAAAGGGGTACCAAGAGACCCAGTACTTC.